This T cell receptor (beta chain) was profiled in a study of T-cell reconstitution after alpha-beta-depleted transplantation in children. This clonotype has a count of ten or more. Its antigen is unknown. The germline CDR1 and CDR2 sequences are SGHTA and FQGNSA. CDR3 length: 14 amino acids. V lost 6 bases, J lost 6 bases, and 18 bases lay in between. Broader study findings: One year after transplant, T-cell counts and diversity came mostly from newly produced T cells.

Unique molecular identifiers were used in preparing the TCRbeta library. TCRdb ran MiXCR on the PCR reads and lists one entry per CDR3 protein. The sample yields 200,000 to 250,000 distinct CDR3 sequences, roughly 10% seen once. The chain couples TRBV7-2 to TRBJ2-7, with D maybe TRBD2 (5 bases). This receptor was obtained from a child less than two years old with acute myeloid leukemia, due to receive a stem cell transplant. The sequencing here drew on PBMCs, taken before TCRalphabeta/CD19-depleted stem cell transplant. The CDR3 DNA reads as TGTGCCAGCAGACCGCCCGACTATCGCAGCGAGCAGTACTTC. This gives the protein CASRPPDYRSEQYF.